The 20 T cell receptor beta chains below were found in one sample sequenced in a study of blood T cell repertoires in COVID-19. The repertoire was sequenced with immunoSEQ multiplex PCR; TCRdb's copy has only in-frame clones and lacks some. Of 120,000 to 150,000 clones in the sample, approximately 85% were seen once. The sequenced material came from peripheral blood. These receptors originate from a woman between 55 and 75 years old with COVID-19, enrolled during active disease.

The chain employs TRBV7-9 and TRBJ1-1; 8 bases map to TRBD1. CDR1 is SEHNR, CDR2 FQNEAQ, per germline (reference sequence). Germline trimming cut 1 base from V and 7 bases from J; bases unmatched to any gene: 8. The CDR3 has 15 residues. The CDR3 DNA reads as TGTGCCAGCAGCTTAGACGATCCCGGGACAGGTGAAGCTTTCTTT. Its translation: CASSLDDPGTGEAFF.

This chain joins TRBV10-3 and TRBJ2-7, with 9 bases aligning to TRBD1. Germline V lookup: CDR1 ENHRY, CDR2 SYGVKD. This CDR3 comprises 12 residues. After removal of 10 bases from V and 6 bases from J, the junction contained 7 bases not matched to a gene. This CDR3 reads CARDRDVCEQYF. The CDR3 DNA is TGTGCCAGGGACAGGGATGTATGCGAGCAGTACTTC.

The genes are TRBV9 and TRBJ1-2; 7 bases map to TRBD1. The CDR3 has 15 residues. The J segment lost 4 bases and the V segment lost 4 bases, leaving 10 bases of the junction unmatched. Germline assignment: CDR1 SGDLS and CDR2 YYNGEE. As DNA, the CDR3 is TGTGCCAGCAGCCAATCTACAGGGGAGTTCTATGGCTACACCTTC. Its translation: CASSQSTGEFYGYTF.

This chain links TRBV12-3 or TRBV12-4 with TRBJ2-1; 7 bases are a match to TRBD1. The CDR3 consists of 13 residues. Losses at the gene ends were 6 bases for V and 8 bases for J; bases not matched to a gene: 7. Here the CDR3 reads CASSRTGWDEQFF. In nucleotides, the CDR3 is TGTGCCAGCAGCCGGACAGGATGGGATGAGCAGTTCTTC.

The genes are TRBV27 and TRBJ1-2; TRBD1 aligns across 7 bases. The V gene's germline CDR1 is MNHEY and CDR2 SMNVEV (reference sequence). After removal of 0 bases from V and 5 bases from J, the junction contained 3 bases not matched to a gene. This CDR3 region has 14 residues. The CDR3 DNA reads TGTGCCAGCAGTTTATCTGGGACAGCTTATGGCTACACCTTC. It translates to CASSLSGTAYGYTF.

This chain uses TRBV5-1 with TRBJ2-5; D is possibly TRBD1 (5 bases). The germline V and J ends were trimmed by 9 bases and 2 bases, with 23 bases remaining between them. This CDR3 is 16 amino acids long. CDR1 and CDR2 from the germline V gene are SGHRS and YFSETQ. This CDR3 reads CATPPGRRGLQETQYF. CDR3 in DNA: TGCGCCACCCCCCCAGGGCGAAGGGGCCTACAAGAGACCCAGTACTTC.

The gene calls are TRBV7-9 and TRBJ2-2; a weak D match, TRBD2 (6 bases). Per the germline V gene, CDR1 is SEHNR and CDR2 is FQNEAQ (reference sequence). The CDR3 runs 15 residues. Trimming removed 3 bases at V and 4 bases at J, with 12 bases between. The CDR3 DNA reads TGTGCCAGCAGCTTTGGGGACGGGGGCACCGGGGAGCTGTTTTTT. Translating gives CASSFGDGGTGELFF.

This chain uses TRBV5-1 with TRBJ2-5; tentative D call: TRBD1 (5 bases). Per the germline V gene, CDR1 is SGHRS and CDR2 is YFSETQ. The V end was cut by 0 bases, the J end by 2 bases, with 17 bases between. The CDR3 has 17 amino acids. CDR3 in DNA: TGCGCCAGCAGCTTGGGATACACAGGACCGAAACAAGAGACCCAGTACTTC. It codes for CASSLGYTGPKQETQYF.

The chain joins TRBV5-6 to TRBJ1-3, with 10 bases that match TRBD1. Germline trimming cut 4 bases from V and 2 bases from J; bases unmatched to any gene: 3. Germline-derived CDR1 and CDR2 are SGHDT and YYEEEE. CDR3 length: 15 residues. The CDR3 reads CASSTDRGPGNTIYF. The CDR3, as DNA: TGTGCCAGCAGCACCGACAGGGGGCCTGGAAACACCATATATTTT.

This chain links TRBV30 with TRBJ2-5, with 9 nucleotides matching TRBD1. Germline CDR1 GTSNPN, CDR2 SVGIG (reference sequence). This CDR3 is built from 13 residues. The V segment lost 8 bases and the J segment 4 bases; nucleotides outside the gene matches: 8. CDR3 coding DNA: TGTGCCGTTACAGGGGGCTCGGTAGAGACCCAGTACTTC. Its translation: CAVTGGSVETQYF.

V gene TRBV9 combines with J gene TRBJ2-3; D is possibly TRBD2 (5 bases). The CDR3 spans 14 residues. In germline, CDR1 is SGDLS, CDR2 YYNGEE. The V end lost 0 bases, the J end lost 4 bases, and 9 bases lay between the germline ends. Written as DNA, the CDR3 is TGTGCCAGCAGCGTAGAGTCGAGGGCAGATACGCAGTATTTT. Protein: CASSVESRADTQYF.

This clone appeared once. The CDR3 sequence: CASSEGTGTAGNQPQHF. As DNA, the CDR3 is TGCGCCAGCAGCGAAGGGACAGGGACGGCGGGCAATCAGCCCCAGCATTTT. The chain couples TRBV5-1 to TRBJ1-5; TRBD1 agrees at 9 bases. Trimming took 4 bases from V and 2 from J; bases not matched to a gene: 10. The germline V gene encodes CDR1 SGHRS and CDR2 YFSETQ. This CDR3 region has 17 residues.

The chain recombines TRBV2 with TRBJ1-2, with 7 nucleotides matching TRBD1. The J segment lost 7 bases and the V segment lost 6 bases, leaving 14 bases of the junction unmatched. The CDR3 has 15 residues. CDR1 is SNHLY, CDR2 FYNNEI, per germline. The CDR3 nucleotides read TGTGCCAGCAGAGACACGGACAGGACGACCGGTGGCTACACCTTC. Residues: CASRDTDRTTGGYTF.

The CDR3 region is CASSRQGLSYEQYF. The CDR3 DNA sequence: TGTGCCAGCAGCCGACAGGGACTCTCCTACGAGCAGTACTTC. The rearrangement uses TRBV27 and TRBJ2-7; D perhaps matches TRBD1 (7 bases). Germline CDR1 MNHEY, CDR2 SMNVEV (reference sequence). This CDR3 has 14 residues. V dropped 6 bases and J dropped 0 bases, with 12 bases sitting between them.

The rearrangement joins TRBV11-2 to TRBJ2-3, with D hard to call. Germline CDR1 is SGHAT and CDR2 is FQNNGV. V dropped 1 base and J dropped 1 base, with 9 bases sitting between them. This CDR3 contains 15 residues. The CDR3 DNA sequence: TGTGCCAGCAGCTTAGGAGGAATGGGCACAGATACGCAGTATTTT. It encodes CASSLGGMGTDTQYF.

The chain links TRBV6-1 to TRBJ1-2; possible D gene TRBD1, 6 bases. Germline CDR1 and CDR2: MNHNS and SASEGT. V lost 5 bases, J lost 6 bases, and 16 bases lay in between. The CDR3 totals 14 residues. The CDR3 reads CASSSHPGENGYTF. The CDR3 DNA follows: TGTGCCAGCAGTTCCCATCCAGGGGAAAATGGCTACACCTTC.

The chain recombines TRBV30 with TRBJ1-1; 10 positions agree with TRBD1. CDR1 GTSNPN and CDR2 SVGIG come from the germline V gene (reference sequence). The CDR3 is 14 amino acids. Trimming took 2 bases from V and 8 from J; bases not matched to a gene: 8. CDR3 DNA sequence: TGTGCCTGGAGTCGCGACAGGGGGCGAACCGAAGCTTTCTTT. It is translated as CAWSRDRGRTEAFF. Supplemented by reference TRBV30 and TRBJ1-1, the full variable domain reads SQTIHQWPATLVQPVGSPLSLECTVEGTSNPNLYWYRQAAGRGLQLLFYSVGIGQISSEVPQNLSASRPQDRQFILSSKKLLLSDSGFYLCAWSRDRGRTEAFFGQGTRLTVV.

V is TRBV5-1 and J is TRBJ1-2; the match to TRBD1 covers 7 bases. This CDR3 comprises 11 residues. Trimming took 6 bases from V and 8 from J; bases not matched to a gene: 4. Germline V gene sequence: CDR1 SGHRS, CDR2 YFSETQ. The CDR3 protein is CASTYRGGYTF. The CDR3, as DNA: TGCGCCAGCACCTACAGGGGCGGCTACACCTTC.

The CDR3 is CASSKVFERESNQPQHF. The DNA of the CDR3 is TGTGCCAGCAGCAAAGTCTTCGAGAGGGAGTCGAATCAGCCCCAGCATTTT. This chain uses TRBV21-1 with TRBJ1-5. TRBV21-1 is assigned pseudogene status. The CDR3 has 17 amino acids.

The chain uses TRBV7-2 and TRBJ2-2; TRBD2 agrees at 11 bases. The CDR3 runs to 15 residues. Losses at the gene ends were 2 bases for V and 4 bases for J; bases not matched to a gene: 0. Germline CDR1 is SGHTA and CDR2 is FQGNSA. The CDR3 bases are TGTGCCAGCAGCTTACTAGCGGGGGGCACCGGGGAGCTGTTTTTT. Translating gives CASSLLAGGTGELFF.